Listed below are T cell receptor beta chains from one sample, sequenced in a study of cytomegalovirus exposure and HLA in healthy donors. Clones were sequenced by immunoSEQ multiplex PCR, and TCRdb holds only the in-frame ones, with some missing. Of some 200,000 clones in the sample, over 65% were seen once. The sequenced sample consisted of PBMCs. Receptor source: a man in his late teens or twenties in good health and CMV-seronegative. Both conserved end residues are part of each CDR3. D genes are given only for firm matches. Clone size appears in some rows only: once, few, many, or a class for an expanded clone.

CDR3 protein: CASSRLAGGPYEQYF
CDR3 DNA: TGTGCCAGCAGTCGACTAGCGGGAGGTCCCTACGAGCAGTACTTC
clone size: NA
V gene: TRBV2
J gene: TRBJ2-7
CDR3 length: 15
D gene: TRBD2

CDR3 protein: CASSWGQGQETQYF
CDR3 DNA: TGTGCCAGCAGCTGGGGGCAGGGGCAAGAGACCCAGTACTTC
clone size: NA
V gene: TRBV11-2
J gene: TRBJ2-5
CDR3 length: 14
D gene: NA

CDR3 protein: CASRNGTPTDTQYF
CDR3 DNA: TGTGCCAGCAGAAATGGGACTCCCACAGATACGCAGTATTTT
clone size: NA
V gene: TRBV5-4
J gene: TRBJ2-3
CDR3 length: 14
D gene: NA

CDR3 protein: CASSFRGSGELFF
CDR3 DNA: TGTGCCAGCAGTTTTAGGGGGTCCGGGGAGCTGTTTTTT
clone size: NA
V gene: TRBV7-2
J gene: TRBJ2-2
CDR3 length: 13
D gene: NA

CDR3 protein: CATSRDPVGLAGVETQYF
CDR3 DNA: TGTGCCACCAGCAGAGATCCCGTGGGGCTCGCTGGCGTGGAGACCCAGTACTTC
clone size: NA
V gene: TRBV15
J gene: TRBJ2-5
CDR3 length: 18
D gene: NA

CDR3 protein: CASSPTRGGPVRFNEQFF
CDR3 DNA: TGCGCCAGCAGCCCAACCCGAGGAGGGCCAGTTCGTTTCAATGAGCAGTTCTTC
clone size: few
V gene: TRBV4-1
J gene: TRBJ2-1
CDR3 length: 18
D gene: NA

CDR3 protein: CASSDRTEYYEQYF
CDR3 DNA: TGCGCCAGCTCCGACCGGACAGAATACTACGAGCAGTACTTC
clone size: NA
V gene: TRBV18
J gene: TRBJ2-7
CDR3 length: 14
D gene: NA

CDR3 protein: CAINGPGSYNEQFF
CDR3 DNA: TGTGCCATCAATGGGCCCGGATCCTACAATGAGCAGTTCTTC
clone size: NA
V gene: TRBV10-3
J gene: TRBJ2-1
CDR3 length: 14
D gene: NA

CDR3 protein: CASSLYPDRFNQPQHF
CDR3 DNA: TGTGCCAGCAGTTTATACCCCGACAGGTTCAATCAGCCCCAGCATTTT
clone size: NA
V gene: TRBV28
J gene: TRBJ1-5
CDR3 length: 16
D gene: NA

CDR3 protein: CASSLREQYF
CDR3 DNA: TGTGCCAGCAGTTTACGCGAGCAGTACTTC
clone size: NA
V gene: TRBV28
J gene: TRBJ2-7
CDR3 length: 10
D gene: NA

CDR3 protein: CASSPTGDKGSPLHF
CDR3 DNA: TGTGCCAGCTCCCCGACCGGGGATAAAGGTTCACCCCTCCACTTT
clone size: once
V gene: TRBV18
J gene: TRBJ1-6
CDR3 length: 15
D gene: NA

CDR3 protein: CASSPGAGEQYF
CDR3 DNA: TGTGCCAGCAGCCCAGGGGCGGGTGAGCAGTACTTC
clone size: NA
V gene: TRBV7-9
J gene: TRBJ2-7
CDR3 length: 12
D gene: NA

CDR3 protein: CASFPTGSSYNEQFF
CDR3 DNA: TGTGCCAGCTTCCCGACTGGAAGCTCCTACAATGAGCAGTTCTTC
clone size: NA
V gene: TRBV19
J gene: TRBJ2-1
CDR3 length: 15
D gene: NA

CDR3 protein: CASSWRDTGELFF
CDR3 DNA: TGTGCCAGCAGTTGGAGGGACACCGGGGAGCTGTTTTTT
clone size: NA
V gene: TRBV7-2
J gene: TRBJ2-2
CDR3 length: 13
D gene: NA

CDR3 protein: CASIRSGSPYEQYF
CDR3 DNA: TGTGCCAGCATTAGGAGCGGGAGCCCATACGAGCAGTACTTC
clone size: NA
V gene: TRBV27
J gene: TRBJ2-7
CDR3 length: 14
D gene: TRBD2

CDR3 protein: CASRWDRNQPQHF
CDR3 DNA: TGTGCCAGCAGGTGGGACAGAAATCAGCCCCAGCATTTT
clone size: NA
V gene: TRBV28
J gene: TRBJ1-5
CDR3 length: 13
D gene: TRBD1

CDR3 protein: CASSLGLAASSYNEQFF
CDR3 DNA: TGCGCCAGCAGCTTGGGACTAGCGGCCAGCTCCTACAATGAGCAGTTCTTC
clone size: NA
V gene: TRBV5-1
J gene: TRBJ2-1
CDR3 length: 17
D gene: TRBD2

CDR3 protein: CASSLPGRSSYNEQFF
CDR3 DNA: TGTGCCAGCAGCTTACCCGGGAGGAGCTCCTACAATGAGCAGTTCTTC
clone size: NA
V gene: TRBV7-3
J gene: TRBJ2-1
CDR3 length: 16
D gene: TRBD2

CDR3 protein: CASSPSTAPYGYTF
CDR3 DNA: TGTGCCAGCAGCCCATCGACAGCGCCCTATGGCTACACCTTC
clone size: NA
V gene: TRBV27
J gene: TRBJ1-2
CDR3 length: 14
D gene: NA

CDR3 protein: CASRLAAWGVSSYEQYF
CDR3 DNA: TGTGCAAGTCGCTTAGCGGCCTGGGGGGTGAGCTCCTACGAGCAGTACTTC
clone size: NA
V gene: TRBV12-2
J gene: TRBJ2-7
CDR3 length: 17
D gene: NA

CDR3 protein: CASSESGQGLSYEQYF
CDR3 DNA: TGCGCCAGCAGTGAGTCGGGGCAGGGGTTAAGCTACGAGCAGTACTTC
clone size: NA
V gene: TRBV10-1
J gene: TRBJ2-7
CDR3 length: 16
D gene: NA

CDR3 protein: CASPERERETQYF
CDR3 DNA: TGTGCCAGCCCCGAGCGGGAGAGAGAGACCCAGTACTTC
clone size: NA
V gene: TRBV27
J gene: TRBJ2-5
CDR3 length: 13
D gene: TRBD2

CDR3 protein: CASSSAGTGTYNEQFF
CDR3 DNA: TGTGCCAGCAGTTCAGCCGGGACAGGGACCTACAATGAGCAGTTCTTC
clone size: NA
V gene: TRBV7-6
J gene: TRBJ2-1
CDR3 length: 16
D gene: TRBD1

CDR3 protein: CASSDYGQGVSEAFF
CDR3 DNA: TGTGCCAGCAGTGATTACGGACAGGGGGTATCTGAAGCTTTCTTT
clone size: NA
V gene: TRBV6-1
J gene: TRBJ1-1
CDR3 length: 15
D gene: TRBD1

CDR3 protein: CASGGSSGEQYF
CDR3 DNA: TGCGCCAGCGGGGGCAGTTCGGGCGAGCAGTACTTC
clone size: NA
V gene: TRBV4-1
J gene: TRBJ2-7
CDR3 length: 12
D gene: NA

CDR3 protein: CASSTPTDPNTEAFF
CDR3 DNA: TGTGCCAGCAGTACGCCGACAGACCCGAACACTGAAGCTTTCTTT
clone size: few
V gene: TRBV28
J gene: TRBJ1-1
CDR3 length: 15
D gene: NA

CDR3 protein: CASSPAGRGSGANVLTF
CDR3 DNA: TGTGCCAGCAGTCCAGCCGGGAGAGGCTCTGGGGCCAACGTCCTGACTTTC
clone size: NA
V gene: TRBV28
J gene: TRBJ2-6
CDR3 length: 17
D gene: NA

CDR3 protein: CASSPQPGQGSYF
CDR3 DNA: TGCGCCAGCAGCCCCCAGCCGGGACAGGGGTCGTACTTC
clone size: few
V gene: TRBV5-1
J gene: TRBJ2-7
CDR3 length: 13
D gene: TRBD1

CDR3 protein: CASSIPQGPPYGYTF
CDR3 DNA: TGTGCCAGTAGTATCCCACAGGGGCCCCCCTATGGCTACACCTTC
clone size: NA
V gene: TRBV19
J gene: TRBJ1-2
CDR3 length: 15
D gene: TRBD1

CDR3 protein: CASSQGFYSPLHF
CDR3 DNA: TGCGCCAGCAGTCAGGGGTTTTATTCACCCCTCCACTTT
clone size: few
V gene: TRBV5-1
J gene: TRBJ1-6
CDR3 length: 13
D gene: NA

CDR3 protein: CSSSHGDRERDGYTF
CDR3 DNA: TGTTCCAGCAGCCACGGGGACAGGGAAAGGGATGGCTACACCTTC
clone size: NA
V gene: TRBV7-9
J gene: TRBJ1-2
CDR3 length: 15
D gene: TRBD1

CDR3 protein: CASSLSVDRGLKLFF
CDR3 DNA: TGTGCCAGCAGCTTGTCCGTGGACAGGGGGCTAAAACTGTTTTTT
clone size: NA
V gene: TRBV5-6
J gene: TRBJ1-4
CDR3 length: 15
D gene: TRBD1

CDR3 protein: CASSPDWQGAKDEQYF
CDR3 DNA: TGTGCCAGCTCACCAGACTGGCAGGGGGCGAAGGACGAGCAGTACTTC
clone size: NA
V gene: TRBV18
J gene: TRBJ2-7
CDR3 length: 16
D gene: TRBD1

CDR3 protein: CASSQYPPGQGMGEQYF
CDR3 DNA: TGCGCCAGCAGCCAATACCCCCCGGGACAGGGGATGGGCGAGCAGTACTTC
clone size: NA
V gene: TRBV4-1
J gene: TRBJ2-7
CDR3 length: 17
D gene: TRBD1

CDR3 protein: CASSPASSVYEQFF
CDR3 DNA: TGTGCCAGCAGTCCCGCTAGCTCGGTGTATGAGCAGTTCTTC
clone size: few
V gene: TRBV28
J gene: TRBJ2-1
CDR3 length: 14
D gene: NA

CDR3 protein: CASALGPNNEQFF
CDR3 DNA: TGTGCCAGTGCCCTGGGGCCTAACAATGAGCAGTTCTTC
clone size: once
V gene: TRBV19
J gene: TRBJ2-1
CDR3 length: 13
D gene: NA

CDR3 protein: CANSKTTVFAGELFF
CDR3 DNA: TGCGCCAACAGCAAAACGACAGTGTTTGCCGGGGAGCTGTTTTTT
clone size: NA
V gene: TRBV5-1
J gene: TRBJ2-2
CDR3 length: 15
D gene: NA

CDR3 protein: CASRYPGQGMHEQYF
CDR3 DNA: TGTGCCAGCAGGTATCCGGGACAGGGGATGCACGAGCAGTACTTC
clone size: NA
V gene: TRBV2
J gene: TRBJ2-7
CDR3 length: 15
D gene: TRBD1

CDR3 protein: CASSRVGLAGLPSSYNEQFF
CDR3 DNA: TGTGCCAGCAGTCGCGTCGGACTAGCGGGACTTCCGAGCTCCTACAATGAGCAGTTCTTC
clone size: NA
V gene: TRBV6-4
J gene: TRBJ2-1
CDR3 length: 20
D gene: TRBD2

CDR3 protein: CASRDILSYEQYF
CDR3 DNA: TGTGCCAGCAGAGACATACTCTCCTACGAGCAGTACTTC
clone size: NA
V gene: TRBV2
J gene: TRBJ2-7
CDR3 length: 13
D gene: NA

CDR3 protein: CASTGGRTQETQYF
CDR3 DNA: TGCGCCAGTACAGGCGGGAGGACTCAGGAGACCCAGTACTTC
clone size: few
V gene: TRBV5-1
J gene: TRBJ2-5
CDR3 length: 14
D gene: TRBD2

CDR3 protein: CASSRLIGTGTEAFF
CDR3 DNA: TGTGCCAGCAGCCGCCTAATAGGGACAGGGACTGAAGCTTTCTTT
clone size: many
V gene: TRBV5-4
J gene: TRBJ1-1
CDR3 length: 15
D gene: TRBD1

CDR3 protein: CASSPRTGSFDNYGYTF
CDR3 DNA: TGCGCCAGCAGCCCCCGGACAGGGTCTTTTGATAACTATGGCTACACCTTC
clone size: NA
V gene: TRBV5-1
J gene: TRBJ1-2
CDR3 length: 17
D gene: TRBD1